This T cell receptor (beta chain) was identified in a study of OX40 agonist ivuxolimab in advanced cancers. Study-wide context: The study treated patients with ivuxolimab, an agonistic anti-OX40 (CD134) antibody. The mean age was roughly 60 years, ranging from about 20 to 79, with around four fifths of participants male.

Profiling relied on immunoSEQ multiplex PCR, and the TCRdb table lists in-frame clones only, not all of them. The data contain approximately 13,000 clones, 80% of them singletons. The CDR3 consists of 14 residues. Deletions cut 0 bases from V and 5 bases from J, with 8 bases between. Germline V gives CDR1 MGHRA, CDR2 YSYEKL. The TCR was taken from an adult with an advanced solid tumor such as melanoma, head and neck, liver or kidney cancer. The starting material was CD4+ or CD8+ T cells sorted from blood, obtained in a trial of the OX40 agonist ivuxolimab. V gene TRBV4-1 combines with J gene TRBJ2-1; unclear D gene. In nucleotides, the CDR3 is TGCGCCAGCAGCCAAGATATAAGAGACAATGAGCAGTTCTTC. Amino acid sequence: CASSQDIRDNEQFF.